This T cell receptor beta chain is from a study of identical twins. Overall study findings and caveats: There was an excess of low generation probability in the out-of-frame alpha sequences that twins shared. Conclusions rested on cross-sectional statistics rather than following the same donors.

TCRdb independently ran MiXCR on the 5' RACE reads; one entry per CDR3 protein. This table holds around 140,000 distinct CDR3 sequences, roughly 3.3% found once. Donors were all healthy Caucasians. Germline CDR1 reads SSHAT; CDR2 reads FNYEAQ (reference sequence). V shed 0 bases and J shed 0 bases, with 6 bases lying between them. The CDR3 covers 15 residues. In its sample, this clonotype was seen many times. The antigen is undetermined. The chain combines TRBV7-7 with TRBJ2-1; D gene unclear. The sequencing sample was made of memory T cells sorted from blood. The TCR comes from a man younger than 30 in good health. The CDR3 reads CASSLAESSYNEQFF. For the CDR3, the DNA is TGTGCCAGCAGCTTAGCGGAAAGCTCCTACAATGAGCAGTTCTTC. Variable domain in full (rest from reference TRBV7-7 and TRBJ2-1): GAGVSQSPRYKVTKRGQDVTLRCDPISSHATLYWYQQALGQGPEFLTYFNYEAQPDKSGLPSDRFSAERPEGSISTLTIQRTEQRDSAMYRCASSLAESSYNEQFFGPGTRLTVL.